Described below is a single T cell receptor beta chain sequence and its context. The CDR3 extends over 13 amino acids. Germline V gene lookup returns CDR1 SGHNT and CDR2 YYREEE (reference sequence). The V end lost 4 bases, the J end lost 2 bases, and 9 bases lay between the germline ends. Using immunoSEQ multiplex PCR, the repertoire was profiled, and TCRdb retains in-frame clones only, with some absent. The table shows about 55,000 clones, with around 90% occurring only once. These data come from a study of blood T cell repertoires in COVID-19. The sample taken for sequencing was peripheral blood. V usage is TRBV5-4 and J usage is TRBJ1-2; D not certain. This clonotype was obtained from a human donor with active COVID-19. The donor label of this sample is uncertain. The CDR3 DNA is TGTGCCAGCAGCAACACAGAAAACTATGGCTACACCTTC. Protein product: CASSNTENYGYTF.